This T cell receptor (beta chain) emerged from a study of read filtering for tumor transcriptome and immune sequencing. Molecular barcoded adaptors covering alpha/delta and beta/gamma chains were used on roughly 400 ng RNA. TCRdb reanalysed the reads using MiXCR and keeps one entry per CDR3 protein. The data show approximately 61,000 distinct CDR3 sequences, roughly a fifth seen once. In this sample, this clonotype turned up many times. The CDR3 has 16 residues. Trimming at V came to 4 bases and at J to 3 bases, leaving 3 bases not matched to a gene. Germline V lookup: CDR1 SGHRS, CDR2 YFSETQ. The source is a donor at least 40 years old with multiple myeloma. The chain employs TRBV5-1 and TRBJ2-2, with 13 positions matching TRBD2. Sequences were obtained from a population of CD138-negative cells sorted from bone marrow. The CDR3 loop reads CASSNGLAGDTGELFF. The DNA for the CDR3 is TGCGCCAGCAGCAACGGACTAGCGGGAGACACCGGGGAGCTGTTTTTT.